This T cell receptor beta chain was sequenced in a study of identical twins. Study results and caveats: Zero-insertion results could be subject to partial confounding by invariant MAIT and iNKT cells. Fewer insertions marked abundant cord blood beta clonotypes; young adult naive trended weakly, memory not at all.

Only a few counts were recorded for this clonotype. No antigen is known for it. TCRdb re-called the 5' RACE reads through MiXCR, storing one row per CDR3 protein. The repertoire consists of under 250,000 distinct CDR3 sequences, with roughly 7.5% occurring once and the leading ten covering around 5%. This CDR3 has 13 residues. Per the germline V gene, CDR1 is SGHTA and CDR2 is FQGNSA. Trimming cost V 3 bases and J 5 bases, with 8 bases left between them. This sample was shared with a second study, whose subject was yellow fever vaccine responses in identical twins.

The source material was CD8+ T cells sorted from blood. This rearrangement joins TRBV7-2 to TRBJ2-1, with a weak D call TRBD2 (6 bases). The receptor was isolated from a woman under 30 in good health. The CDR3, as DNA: TGTGCCAGCAGCTTGGGACTCAACAATGAGCAGTTCTTC. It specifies CASSLGLNNEQFF. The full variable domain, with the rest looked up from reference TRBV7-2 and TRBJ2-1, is GAGVSQSPSNKVTEKGKDVELRCDPISGHTALYWYRQSLGQGLEFLIYFQGNSAPDKSGLPSDRFSAERTGGSVSTLTIQRTQQEDSAVYLCASSLGLNNEQFFGPGTRLTVL.